These 20 T cell receptor beta chains were all obtained from the same sample, sequenced in a study of OX40 agonist ivuxolimab in advanced cancers. Library generation was performed with the immunoSEQ multiplex PCR assay. TCRdb holds this immuneACCESS table with in-frame rearrangements only. Some clones are missing; in checked studies, unresolved V genes explain under half, and the rest has no known cause. The sample table lists 77,000 or so clones, over 70% of them with a count of one. Approximately 5% of the sample lies in the top ten. This specimen was CD4+ or CD8+ T cells sorted from blood, taken in a trial of the OX40 agonist ivuxolimab. The receptors derive from an adult with an advanced solid tumor such as melanoma, head and neck, liver or kidney cancer.

The table lists this clone with a count of one. The rearrangement links TRBV11-2 to TRBJ1-1; D possibly corresponds to TRBD1 (6 bases). The V gene lost 2 bases and the J gene lost 2 bases, with 9 bases spanning the gap. CDR1 is SGHAT, CDR2 FQNNGV, per germline. The CDR3 covers 14 residues. The CDR3 nucleotides are TGTGCCAGCAGCTTACTGGGGGGCAACACTGAAGCTTTCTTT. This sequence encodes CASSLLGGNTEAFF.

V usage is TRBV29-1 and J usage is TRBJ2-7; D unclear. CDR1 is SQVTM, CDR2 ANQGSEA, per germline. V lost 1 base to trimming and J lost 1 base, with 5 bases between them. The CDR3 spans 12 residues. The CDR3 spells CSVEAASYEQYF. In DNA, the CDR3 is TGCAGCGTTGAAGCAGCGTCCTACGAGCAGTACTTC.

The chain uses TRBV27 and TRBJ2-1, with a weak D call TRBD2 (9 bases). This CDR3 has 19 amino acids. From germline, CDR1 is MNHEY and CDR2 SMNVEV (reference sequence). V was trimmed by 6 bases and J by 2 bases, leaving 26 bases between them. CDR3 sequence: CASRADGTGSGRTYNEQFF. The CDR3 region has the DNA TGTGCCAGCAGAGCTGACGGGACAGGTAGCGGGAGAACCTACAATGAGCAGTTCTTC.

The J gene is TRBJ1-3, the V gene TRBV7-9; 8 nucleotides match TRBD1. CDR1 is SEHNR and CDR2 is FQNEAQ in the germline V gene (reference sequence). The CDR3 is 13 amino acids. With V trimmed by 5 bases and J by 3 bases, 0 bases remained unmatched. CDR3 bases: TGTGCCAGCAGCGACAGGGGTGGAAACACCATATATTTT. This translates into CASSDRGGNTIYF.

This clone was seen only once. The chain employs TRBV6-1 and TRBJ2-3; D possibly corresponds to TRBD2 (5 bases). The CDR3 is 14 amino acids. Trimming removed 3 bases from V and 9 bases from J, with 16 bases in between. Per germline, CDR1 MNHNS and CDR2 SASEGT. Here the CDR3 reads CASSEMNSGRTQYF. DNA of the CDR3: TGTGCCAGCAGTGAGATGAACAGCGGACGGACGCAGTATTTT.

This rearrangement joins TRBV14 to TRBJ2-5; D gene uncertain. CDR1 and CDR2 from the germline V gene are SGHDN and FVKESK. V lost 0 bases and J 5 bases, leaving 10 bases between the germline ends. This CDR3 is 14 amino acids long. The CDR3 DNA is TGTGCCAGCAGCCAAGATGGCGCGTGGGAGACCCAGTACTTC. Amino acid sequence: CASSQDGAWETQYF. Using reference TRBV14 and TRBJ2-5 for the parts outside the CDR3, the full variable domain is EAGVTQFPSHSVIEKGQTVTLRCDPISGHDNLYWYRRVMGKEIKFLLHFVKESKQDESGMPNNRFLAERTGGTYSTLKVQPAELEDSGVYFCASSQDGAWETQYFGPGTRLLVL.

The chain employs TRBV9 and TRBJ2-3, with D perhaps TRBD2 (5 bases). The germline V and J ends were trimmed by 4 bases and 7 bases, with 10 bases remaining between them. Per the germline V gene, CDR1 is SGDLS and CDR2 is YYNGEE. The CDR3 has 12 residues. The CDR3 sequence: CASSSDSNTQYF. CDR3 sequence (DNA): TGTGCCAGCAGCTCGGACTCTAATACGCAGTATTTT.

The chain carries TRBV7-8 and TRBJ2-7; 9 nucleotides line up with TRBD1. The CDR3 totals 13 residues. Germline assignment: CDR1 SGHVS and CDR2 FQNEAQ. The J segment lost 4 bases and the V segment lost 6 bases, leaving 4 bases of the junction unmatched. Here the CDR3 reads CASRSQGAYEQYF. In DNA, the CDR3 is TGTGCCAGCAGATCACAGGGGGCTTACGAGCAGTACTTC.

This clone was counted a few times. The V call is TRBV6-5, the J call TRBJ2-7; the match to TRBD2 covers 9 bases. Germline values: CDR1 MNHEY, CDR2 SVGAGI. The J segment lost 3 bases and the V segment lost 2 bases, leaving 5 bases of the junction unmatched. The CDR3 loop spans 15 amino acids. This chain's CDR3 is CASSYRTSVNYEQYF. The DNA for the CDR3 is TGTGCCAGCAGTTACCGGACTAGCGTCAACTACGAGCAGTACTTC.

About this clone: Relative to the germline gene, one junction end is altered; a read error may explain this. The V gene is TRBV9, the J gene TRBJ2-3; possible D gene TRBD2, 6 bases. The CDR3 sequence is 14 residues long. Per germline, CDR1 SGDLS and CDR2 YYNGEE. For the CDR3, the DNA is TGTGCCAGCAGCGAACCCGGGAGCCCCTTTCGGAGGGATTTT. Translation: CASSEPGSPFRRDF.

This clone was seen just once. This chain joins TRBV7-2 and TRBJ2-7; 8 bases align to TRBD1. Germline V gene sequence: CDR1 SGHTA, CDR2 FQGNSA. Unmatched junction bases numbered 6, after V lost 0 bases and J lost 2 bases. CDR3 length equals 16 residues. The CDR3 protein is CASSLAGQGFAYEQYF. Here the CDR3 DNA reads TGTGCCAGCAGCTTAGCCGGACAGGGATTCGCCTACGAGCAGTACTTC.

J is TRBJ2-2 and V is TRBV7-6; D not resolved. The ends were cut back, 5 bases at V and 5 bases at J, with 6 bases in the middle. This CDR3 is built from 12 residues. Germline CDR1 is SGHVS and CDR2 is FNYEAQ. The CDR3 DNA reads as TGTGCCAGCAGCCCCTTAACCGGGGAGCTGTTTTTT. This encodes CASSPLTGELFF.

This sequence joins TRBV19 and TRBJ2-2, with 9 bases identical to TRBD2. The CDR3 covers 17 residues. The V gene end was trimmed by 3 bases and the J gene end by 0 bases; junction bases not matched to a gene: 5. Germline V gene data show CDR1 as LNHDA and CDR2 as SQIVND (reference sequence). As DNA, the CDR3 is TGTGCCAGTAGTATTGGGACTAGCCGATCGAACACCGGGGAGCTGTTTTTT. Amino acid sequence: CASSIGTSRSNTGELFF.

The gene calls are TRBV7-3 and TRBJ2-3; possible D gene TRBD1, 5 bases. V was pared by 0 bases and J by 6 bases, with 10 bases between. This CDR3 region has 14 residues. CDR1 and CDR2 from the germline V gene are SGHTA and FQGTGA. CDR3 nucleotides: TGTGCCAGCAGCTTAACAGGGGTTCCGGATACGCAGTATTTT. The encoded protein is CASSLTGVPDTQYF.

The rearrangement uses TRBV27 and TRBJ2-2; D is ambiguous. The CDR3 totals 13 residues. Trimming pared 10 bases from V and 3 bases from J, leaving 12 bases between. Germline V gene data show CDR1 as MNHEY and CDR2 as SMNVEV (reference sequence). The CDR3 loop is CATKLWDTGELFF. In nucleotides, the CDR3 is TGTGCCACTAAACTTTGGGACACCGGGGAGCTGTTTTTT.

The chain carries TRBV19 and TRBJ2-7, with D unclear. Germline V lookup: CDR1 LNHDA, CDR2 SQIVND (reference sequence). The V end was cut by 3 bases, the J end by 6 bases, with 12 bases between. This CDR3 spans 13 amino acids. The CDR3, as DNA: TGTGCCAGTAGTATGGGGTCCAGGATCGAGCAGTACTTC. This translates into CASSMGSRIEQYF.

V is TRBV28 and J is TRBJ1-1, with 11 positions matching TRBD1. The CDR3 consists of 20 residues. J gave up 0 bases and V 5 bases, and 17 bases lay outside the gene matches. CDR1 MDHEN and CDR2 SYDVKM come from the germline V gene. This chain's CDR3 is CASSGGTGGRISHLNTEAFF. Written as DNA, the CDR3 is TGTGCCAGCAGTGGGGGGACAGGGGGGCGAATAAGTCATCTGAACACTGAAGCTTTCTTT.

As to this clone: A junction end diverges from the germline sequence, so it may reflect a read error. V usage is TRBV30 and J usage is TRBJ2-3; 7 nucleotides line up with TRBD1. Germline CDR1 and CDR2: GTSNPN and SVGIG (reference sequence). The length of the CDR3 is 16 residues. This chain's CDR3 is CARSVLGRGRSDTQYF. The CDR3 DNA reads as TGTGCCCGGAGTGTACTAGGCAGGGGGAGATCAGATACGCAGTATTTT.

The chain recombines TRBV18 with TRBJ2-1; TRBD2 matches 7 bases. This CDR3 comprises 15 residues. Unmatched junction bases numbered 4, after V lost 3 bases and J lost 2 bases. The V gene's germline CDR1 is KGHSH and CDR2 LQKENI. The CDR3 loop reads CASSPSGTTYNEQFF. The CDR3 bases are TGTGCCAGCTCACCGAGCGGGACTACCTACAATGAGCAGTTCTTC.

This chain uses TRBV7-6 with TRBJ2-7; no reliable D call. Germline CDR1 is SGHVS and CDR2 is FNYEAQ. Between the trimmed V and J ends, which lost 5 bases and 3 bases, there was a span of 14 bases. The CDR3 loop spans 14 amino acids. The CDR3 is CASSPRDKNYEQYF. As DNA, the CDR3 is TGTGCCAGCAGCCCTCGAGACAAGAACTACGAGCAGTACTTC.